This T cell receptor beta chain was sequenced in a study of blood T cell repertoires in COVID-19. At the level of the study: Samples representing acute and convalescent COVID-19 were sourced from the United States, Italy and Spain. Sample material is recorded as cDNA or gDNA derived from T cells, B-cell-depleted T cells, or PBMCs.

As processed by the authors: The assay estimated nucleated cells by amplifying reference gene primers. Sequencing was performed with immunoSEQ multiplex PCR; in TCRdb, only in-frame clones are kept and a portion is missing. That table is the source of V, J and clone size, and D and trimming were worked out from the DNA. Among 45,000 to 65,000 clones listed, roughly 87% were seen once. The junction had 6 bases not matched to a gene; V was cut back by 7 bases and J by 4 bases. CDR1 is MDHEN and CDR2 is SYDVKM in the germline V gene. The CDR3 has 13 residues. The sequenced sample was peripheral blood. The chain is built from TRBV28 and TRBJ1-2, with 7 bases fitting TRBD1. The sequence derives from a man in his fifties or sixties with active COVID-19. CDR3 in amino acids: CASTTGQPYGYTF. The CDR3 coding sequence is TGTGCCAGCACCACGGGACAGCCCTATGGCTACACCTTC.